One sample yielded the 18 T cell receptor beta chains listed below, sequenced in a study of post-analysis software for immune sequencing data. The study's findings and limits: Compared with controls, patients had more of about 5 TRBV segments, including TRBV5-6, TRBV5-1 and TRBV20-1.

For these TCRs, the target antigens are not known. Sequencing libraries made from TCR beta cDNA carried unique molecular identifiers. MiXCR, run by TCRdb on the PCR reads, gives a single entry per CDR3 protein. The table has 700,000 to 900,000 distinct CDR3 sequences, 46% seen once. Input material: blood. Receptors were obtained from a girl aged 5-17 years with multiple sclerosis.

Only a few counts were recorded for this clonotype. J is TRBJ1-2 and V is TRBV5-1; D remains ambiguous. The CDR3 loop spans 14 amino acids. Germline lookup yields CDR1 SGHRS and CDR2 YFSETQ. The V gene lost 0 bases and the J gene lost 8 bases, with 14 bases spanning the gap. The CDR3 loop is CASSLVKGKEGYTF. The CDR3, as DNA: TGCGCCAGCAGCTTGGTGAAGGGAAAAGAAGGCTACACCTTC.

This clonotype was detected a few times. The gene calls are TRBV28 and TRBJ2-7, with TRBD2 as a possible D gene (5 bases). The CDR3 is 14 amino acids. Germline-derived CDR1 and CDR2 are MDHEN and SYDVKM. V gave up 1 base and J gave up 5 bases, with 12 bases separating them. The CDR3: CASSLSGSGHEQYF. CDR3 DNA: TGTGCCAGCAGTTTATCGGGATCGGGCCACGAGCAGTACTTC.

V is TRBV5-1 and J is TRBJ2-7; D is undetermined. V was pared by 5 bases and J by 3 bases, with 21 bases between. The length of the CDR3 is 16 residues. CDR1 is SGHRS, CDR2 YFSETQ, per germline. For the CDR3, the DNA is TGCGCCAGCAGGGGTAGGAGAAGGGTGAAATTCTACGAGCAGTACTTC. Residues: CASRGRRRVKFYEQYF.

V gene TRBV7-2 combines with J gene TRBJ2-1; 9 bases are a match to TRBD2. The junction had 6 bases not matched to a gene; V was cut back by 5 bases and J by 4 bases. Per germline, CDR1 SGHTA and CDR2 FQGNSA. This CDR3 region has 15 residues. In DNA form, the CDR3 reads TGTGCCAGCAGCAAAGGGGCGGGAGGGTACAATGAGCAGTTCTTC. Protein sequence: CASSKGAGGYNEQFF.

This clonotype has more than one count but fewer than ten. The V gene is TRBV13, the J gene TRBJ1-2; 7 nucleotides line up with TRBD1. V was pared by 3 bases and J by 2 bases, with 12 bases of the junction left unmatched. The CDR3 extends over 17 amino acids. CDR1 is PRHDT and CDR2 is FYEKMQ in the germline V gene (reference sequence). The CDR3 reads CASSLEGAGKLNYGYTF. The CDR3 DNA is TGTGCCAGCAGCTTGGAGGGGGCCGGAAAGCTGAACTATGGCTACACCTTC.

The rearrangement uses TRBV7-9 and TRBJ2-7, with D unclear. Germline assignment: CDR1 SEHNR and CDR2 FQNEAQ (reference sequence). The germline V and J ends were trimmed by 7 bases and 3 bases, with 13 bases remaining between them. The CDR3 runs to 13 residues. CDR3 in DNA: TGTGCCAGCACCCTGGCGGTAGGCTACGAGCAGTACTTC. This translates into CASTLAVGYEQYF. Complete variable domain (other parts from reference TRBV7-9 and TRBJ2-7): DTGVSQNPRHKITKRGQNVTFRCDPISEHNRLYWYRQTLGQGPEFLTYFQNEAQLEKSRLLSDRFSAERPKGSFSTLEIQRTEQGDSAMYLCASTLAVGYEQYFGPGTRLTVT.

In its sample, this clonotype was seen a few times. J is TRBJ2-1 and V is TRBV15; TRBD2 matches at 13 bases. The germline V gene encodes CDR1 LNHNV and CDR2 YYDKDF (reference sequence). The CDR3 has 16 amino acids. With V trimmed by 5 bases and J by 2 bases, 3 bases remained unmatched. The CDR3 bases are TGTGCCACCAGCCCACTAGCGGGAGGGGCCTACAATGAGCAGTTCTTC. It translates to CATSPLAGGAYNEQFF.

This chain uses TRBV7-9 with TRBJ2-7, with 10 nucleotides matching TRBD1. After removal of 1 base from V and 2 bases from J, the junction contained 5 bases not matched to a gene. CDR3 length: 16 amino acids. Germline lookup yields CDR1 SEHNR and CDR2 FQNEAQ (reference sequence). CDR3 protein: CASSLGEGTGAYEQYF. In nucleotides, the CDR3 is TGTGCCAGCAGCTTAGGAGAGGGGACAGGGGCCTACGAGCAGTACTTC.

CDR3 residues: CATSPSGGTADTQYF. The CDR3 DNA reads TGTGCCACCAGCCCAAGTGGCGGTACGGCAGATACGCAGTATTTT. The genes are TRBV15 and TRBJ2-3, with D unclear. The CDR3 sequence is 15 residues long. Germline V gives CDR1 LNHNV, CDR2 YYDKDF (reference sequence). V shed 5 bases and J shed 4 bases, with 16 bases lying between them.

The chain joins TRBV6-1 to TRBJ2-7; 10 bases fit TRBD2. Germline V lookup: CDR1 MNHNS, CDR2 SASEGT. With 4 bases clipped from V and 2 bases from J, the junction kept 8 bases outside the gene matches. CDR3 length: 16 amino acids. The CDR3 sequence: CASSGPGTSDTYEQYF. CDR3 DNA: TGTGCCAGCAGTGGACCCGGGACTAGCGATACCTACGAGCAGTACTTC.

There are many counts of this clonotype. V usage is TRBV20-1 and J usage is TRBJ2-3; D may be TRBD2 (6 bases). Germline V gene data show CDR1 as DFQATT and CDR2 as SNEGSKA (reference sequence). The CDR3 sequence is 13 residues long. The V and J ends lost 7 bases and 6 bases respectively, with 17 bases between them. The CDR3 region is CSELGSGGDTQYF. The CDR3 DNA is TGCAGTGAATTAGGGAGCGGAGGGGATACGCAGTATTTT.

V and J are TRBV5-6 and TRBJ2-7, with a tentative D call TRBD1 (6 bases). From germline, CDR1 is SGHDT and CDR2 YYEEEE. CDR3 length equals 14 residues. Trimming took 4 bases from V and 2 from J, leaving 13 bases between them. The CDR3 protein is CASSLDEGAYEQYF. The DNA of the CDR3 is TGTGCCAGCAGCCTGGACGAGGGGGCCTACGAGCAGTACTTC. Using reference TRBV5-6 and TRBJ2-7 for the parts outside the CDR3, the full variable domain is DAGVTQSPTHLIKTRGQQVTLRCSPKSGHDTVSWYQQALGQGPQFIFQYYEEEERQRGNFPDRFSGHQFPNYSSELNVNALLLGDSALYLCASSLDEGAYEQYFGPGTRLTVT.

This clonotype has more than one count but fewer than ten. Compared with germline, one end of the junction differs, possibly owing to a read error. The rearrangement joins TRBV4-1 to TRBJ1-2; no reliable D call. Germline-derived CDR1 and CDR2 are MGHRA and YSYEKL. CDR3 size: 16 residues. Here the CDR3 reads CASSQDPGTAKYGYTF. The DNA for the CDR3 is TGCGCCAGCAGCCAAGATCCGGGAACGGCTAAATATGGCTACACCTTC.

Only one count was recorded for this clonotype. The gene calls are TRBV28 and TRBJ1-5; D gene uncertain. This CDR3 region has 13 residues. With 3 bases removed from V and 7 bases from J, the gap between germline ends came to 10 bases. The germline CDR1 and CDR2 sequences are MDHEN and SYDVKM. CDR3 region: CASSLGFWQPQHF. CDR3 nucleotide sequence: TGTGCCAGCAGTTTGGGGTTTTGGCAGCCCCAGCATTTT.

The chain carries TRBV20-1 and TRBJ2-1; D remains ambiguous. Trimming took off 0 bases at V and 11 bases at J, with 26 bases between the two ends. CDR1 DFQATT and CDR2 SNEGSKA come from the germline V gene (reference sequence). This CDR3 comprises 17 residues. In DNA, the CDR3 is TGCAGTGCTAGAGATAGTGCGCTCGGCGGCCGGGTTAATAAGCAGTTCTTC. Translation: CSARDSALGGRVNKQFF.

This rearrangement joins TRBV6-5 to TRBJ1-1; a possible D gene is TRBD1 (6 bases). Germline V gene lookup returns CDR1 MNHEY and CDR2 SVGAGI. V was clipped by 5 bases and J by 4 bases, with 11 bases between them. The CDR3 runs to 13 residues. The CDR3 spells CASSQRQATEAFF. As DNA, the CDR3 is TGTGCCAGCAGTCAAAGACAGGCCACTGAAGCTTTCTTT.

The chain carries TRBV7-6 and TRBJ1-1; no definite D call. This CDR3 spans 15 amino acids. The V end was cut by 0 bases, the J end by 14 bases, with 22 bases between. Germline assignment: CDR1 SGHVS and CDR2 FNYEAQ. Written as DNA, the CDR3 is TGTGCCAGCAGCTTAGCAGCCGACATGAACACTGAAGTCTTCTTT. As protein: CASSLAADMNTEVFF.

In this sample, this clonotype turned up many times. V and J are TRBV15 and TRBJ2-7; TRBD2 might be the D (5 bases). Germline CDR1 and CDR2: LNHNV and YYDKDF (reference sequence). This CDR3 has 13 residues. Trimming took off 6 bases at V and 3 bases at J, with 12 bases between the two ends. The CDR3 sequence is CATRLDPGYEQYF. CDR3 DNA: TGTGCCACCAGACTAGATCCCGGCTACGAGCAGTACTTC.